The source of this TCR beta chain is a study of blood T cell repertoires in COVID-19. The wider study: There were acute and convalescent COVID-19 samples, and they came from the United States, Italy and Spain. PBMCs, B-cell-depleted T cells, or T cells were the source of the cDNA or gDNA that made up the material.

Under the authors' procedure: Amplified reference gene primers provided the basis for estimating nucleated cell counts. Clones were sequenced by immunoSEQ multiplex PCR, and TCRdb holds only the in-frame ones, with some missing. V and J calls plus clone size are reproduced from that table; the DNA served to infer D and trimming. This sample has about 160,000 clones, with around 84% found just once. The sample comprised peripheral blood. This sequence was found in a man aged 35 to 55 with acute or convalescent COVID-19.

As DNA, the CDR3 is TGTGCCAGCAGCCGCACAGGGGGAGAGACTGAAGCTTTCTTT. Translating it yields CASSRTGGETEAFF. The chain combines TRBV3-1 (or the pseudogene TRBV3-2) with TRBJ1-1, with 8 bases that match TRBD1. The CDR3 spans 14 residues. Trimming removed 4 bases from V and 5 bases from J; junction bases left unmatched: 6. Germline values: CDR1 LGHDT, CDR2 YNNKEL (reference sequence).